This TCR beta chain originates from a study of shared clonotypes between healthy human individuals. Study observations and caveats: Of the naive CD4 clonotypes, around 5.2% were shared across a handful of donors.

Terminally differentiated effector memory CD45RA+ cells were left out of the naive CD8 fraction, which was CD45RO-negative and positively selected for CCR7. Repertoires were generated with immunoSEQ multiplex PCR, while TCRdb's copy carries only in-frame clones and drops some. Of some 2,100,000 clones detected, approximately 94% appear once; the ten largest clones hold around 1.7%. V was clipped by 4 bases and J by 5 bases, with 15 bases between them. The CDR3 loop spans 15 amino acids. CDR1 and CDR2 from the germline V gene are SGDLS and YYNGEE. For this clone: No antigen is known for it.

Sample: naive CD8+ T cells from PBMCs. The clonotype originates from a man younger than 30 in good health. Some clones in this sample may be carry-over from other donors' samples. The rearrangement links TRBV9 to TRBJ2-2, with unresolved D. CDR3 DNA: TGTGCCAGCAGCTCTTATTCAGATGGGACCGGGGAGCTGTTTTTT. This encodes CASSSYSDGTGELFF.